This T cell receptor (beta chain) was sequenced in a study of T-cell memory formation after mild COVID-19. Points from the study as a whole: Clones shrinking between day 15 and 85 showed a balanced CD4/CD8 split, and those that grew later tilted toward CD4+. Chiefly within CM and EM were the contracting CD4+ clones; CD8+ ones were within EMRA. That cross-reactive memory joined was suggested by some responding clones appearing in pre-infection memory.

Turning to this clonotype: Its antigen is currently unknown.

MiXCR was run by TCRdb on the 5' RACE reads, yielding one entry per CDR3 protein. The sample includes a few hundred thousand distinct CDR3 sequences, 9.4% of them seen just once. Source material: PBMCs or a T cell subset sorted from them (not recorded which). The clonotype was recovered from a man between 18 and 35 years old who had mild COVID-19 (a few samples of this study predate the infection). Cell type and time point are not known.

CDR3 sequence: CASSLVHGMNEKLFF. DNA of the CDR3: TGTGCCAGCAGCTTAGTACACGGAATGAATGAAAAACTGTTTTTT. V usage is TRBV7-2 and J usage is TRBJ1-4, with D unclear. Trimming cost V 1 base and J 5 bases, with 11 bases left between them. This CDR3 spans 15 amino acids. Germline values: CDR1 SGHTA, CDR2 FQGNSA.